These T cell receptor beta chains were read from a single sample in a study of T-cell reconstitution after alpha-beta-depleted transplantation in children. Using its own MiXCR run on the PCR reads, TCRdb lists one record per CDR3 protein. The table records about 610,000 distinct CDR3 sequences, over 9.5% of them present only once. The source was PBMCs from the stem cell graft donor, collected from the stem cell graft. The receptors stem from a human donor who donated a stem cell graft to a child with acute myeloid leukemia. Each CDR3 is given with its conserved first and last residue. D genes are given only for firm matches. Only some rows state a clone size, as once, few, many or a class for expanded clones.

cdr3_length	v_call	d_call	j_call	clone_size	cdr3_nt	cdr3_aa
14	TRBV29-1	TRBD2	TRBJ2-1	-	TGCAGCGTTGTCGGCGGGAGGGCCAGGATGGAGCAGTTCTTC	CSVVGGRARMEQFF
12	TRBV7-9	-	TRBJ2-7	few	TGTGCCGGGGCAGGCTCGCCCTACGAGCAGTACTTC	CAGAGSPYEQYF
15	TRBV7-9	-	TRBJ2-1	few	TGTGCCAGCAGGGGAATAGAAGCTAAGGACAATGAGCAGTTCTTC	CASRGIEAKDNEQFF
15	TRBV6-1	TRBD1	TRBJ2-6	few	TGTGCCAGCAGTGCCCAGGGGGCTGGGGCCAACGTCCTGACTTTC	CASSAQGAGANVLTF
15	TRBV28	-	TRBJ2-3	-	TGTGCCATTTACAGGGAGGGATCTAGCACAGATACGCAGTATTTT	CAIYREGSSTDTQYF
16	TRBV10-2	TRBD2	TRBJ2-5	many	TGCGCCAGCAGATCGAGCGGGAGAGGTAGTGGAGAGACCCAGTACTTC	CASRSSGRGSGETQYF
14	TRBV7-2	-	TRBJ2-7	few	TGTGCCAGCAGCCTCCAAGAGGCTAGTATGGAGCAGTACTTC	CASSLQEASMEQYF
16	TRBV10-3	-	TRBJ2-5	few	TGTGCCATCAGTGGGGTAGGGGCGGAGGACCTGGAGACCCAGTACTTC	CAISGVGAEDLETQYF
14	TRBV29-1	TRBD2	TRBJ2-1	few	TGCAGCGTACCAACTAGCGCCTCCTACAATGAGCAGTTCTTC	CSVPTSASYNEQFF
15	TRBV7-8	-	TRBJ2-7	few	TGTGCCAGCAGCGACGGACAATTCTACTCCTACGAGCAGTACTTC	CASSDGQFYSYEQYF
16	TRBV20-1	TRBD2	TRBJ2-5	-	TGCTGTGCTAGGATCAGACCGGGACTAGACCAAGAGACCCAGTACTTC	CCARIRPGLDQETQYF
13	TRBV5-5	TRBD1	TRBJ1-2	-	TGTGCCAGCAGCTCAGGGGGGGACTATGGCTACACCTTC	CASSSGGDYGYTF
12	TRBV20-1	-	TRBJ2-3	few	TGCAGTGCTAGCGGGAAGACAGATACGCAGTATTTT	CSASGKTDTQYF
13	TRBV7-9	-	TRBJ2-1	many	TGTGCCAGCAACATAGATGGGAGCGGTGAGCAGTTCTTC	CASNIDGSGEQFF
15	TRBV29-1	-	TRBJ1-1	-	TGCAGCGTTGAAGATGGGGTCGTGACAAGCACTGAAGCTTTCTTT	CSVEDGVVTSTEAFF
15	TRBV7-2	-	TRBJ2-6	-	TGTGCCAGCGGGATACAGGGACCTGGGGCCAACGTCCTGACTTTC	CASGIQGPGANVLTF
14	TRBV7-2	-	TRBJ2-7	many	TGTGCCAGCAGCTTTTCCAGGGCTTCCTTGGAGCAGTACTTC	CASSFSRASLEQYF